These 26 T cell receptor beta chains were sequenced from one sample in a study of T cell responses to AZD1222 COVID-19 vaccine. Using immunoSEQ multiplex PCR, the repertoire was profiled, and TCRdb retains in-frame clones only, with some absent. The sample contains around 78,000 clones, roughly four fifths of which appear only once. The sample was peripheral blood, taken on day 0 of AZD1222 vaccination. The source of these receptors is an adult in good health.

This clone has a handful of counts. The chain carries TRBV10-3 and TRBJ1-1; TRBD1 is a possible D gene (6 bases). The CDR3 runs to 13 residues. Between the trimmed V and J ends, which lost 6 bases and 4 bases, there was a span of 12 bases. The germline gives CDR1 ENHRY, CDR2 SYGVKD. CDR3: CAIRQGSGTEAFF. CDR3 nucleotides: TGTGCCATCAGACAGGGATCCGGCACTGAAGCTTTCTTT.

The V call is TRBV7-3, the J call TRBJ2-3; D is possibly TRBD1 (7 bases). The V end lost 3 bases, the J end lost 2 bases, and 12 bases lay between the germline ends. The CDR3 loop spans 15 amino acids. Germline CDR1 is SGHTA and CDR2 is FQGTGA. DNA for the CDR3: TGTGCCAGCAGCTTCAGGGGGGAATACACAGATACGCAGTATTTT. Residues: CASSFRGEYTDTQYF.

This chain links TRBV4-3 with TRBJ1-1, with D uncertain. The CDR3 loop spans 14 amino acids. CDR1 is LGHNA and CDR2 is YSLEER in the germline V gene. V lost 3 bases and J 3 bases, leaving 11 bases between the germline ends. The CDR3 sequence is CASSHGTGDTEAFF. Written as DNA, the CDR3 is TGCGCCAGCAGCCACGGCACTGGGGACACTGAAGCTTTCTTT.

This clone has a single count. CDR3 sequence: CASSNRTNEKLFF. The CDR3 nucleotides are TGTGCCAGCAGTAACCGGACTAATGAAAAACTGTTTTTT. The V and J genes are TRBV2 and TRBJ1-4; D ambiguous. In germline, CDR1 is SNHLY, CDR2 FYNNEI. Trimming removed 5 bases at V and 2 bases at J, with 6 bases between. This CDR3 spans 13 amino acids.

The V gene is TRBV14, the J gene TRBJ2-1; D gene ambiguous. CDR3 length equals 14 residues. Trimming pared 1 base from V and 9 bases from J, leaving 13 bases between. CDR1 is SGHDN and CDR2 is FVKESK in the germline V gene. This chain's CDR3 is CASSQGPITVEQFF. DNA of the CDR3: TGTGCCAGCAGCCAAGGTCCTATCACGGTTGAGCAGTTCTTC.

V usage is TRBV3-1 (or the pseudogene TRBV3-2) and J usage is TRBJ2-7, with D possibly matching TRBD2 (5 bases). The CDR3 runs 13 residues. Germline V gene data show CDR1 as LGHDT and CDR2 as YNNKEL (reference sequence). Trimming removed 4 bases at V and 2 bases at J, with 9 bases between. The CDR3 nucleotides read TGTGCCAGCAGCCGAGAGGAGGCCTACGAGCAGTACTTC. This sequence encodes CASSREEAYEQYF.

The chain is built from TRBV15 and TRBJ1-5; TRBD1 matches at 8 bases. The CDR3 is 16 amino acids. CDR1 is LNHNV, CDR2 YYDKDF, per germline (reference sequence). V was pared by 3 bases and J by 3 bases, with 7 bases of the junction left unmatched. The CDR3 spells CATSRAGQASNQPQHF. The CDR3 coding sequence is TGTGCCACCAGCAGGGCGGGACAGGCGTCCAATCAGCCCCAGCATTTT.

This sequence joins TRBV5-6 and TRBJ2-2; no definite D call. The CDR3 has 13 residues. The V end lost 2 bases, the J end lost 1 base, and 3 bases lay between the germline ends. Germline values: CDR1 SGHDT, CDR2 YYEEEE. CDR3 sequence reads: CASSFWNTGELFF. The CDR3 DNA reads TGTGCCAGCAGCTTCTGGAACACCGGGGAGCTGTTTTTT.

V is TRBV15 and J is TRBJ2-5; possibly TRBD2 for D (6 bases). Trimming stripped 3 bases from V and 2 bases from J, with 13 bases between. Germline loops: CDR1 LNHNV, CDR2 YYDKDF (reference sequence). The CDR3 length is 15 residues. The CDR3 region is CATSRRDFGQETQYF. CDR3 DNA: TGTGCCACCAGCAGGCGGGACTTCGGGCAAGAGACCCAGTACTTC.

The table lists this clone with a few counts. The chain couples TRBV27 to TRBJ1-5; D call uncertain. The CDR3 totals 14 residues. Germline V gene lookup returns CDR1 MNHEY and CDR2 SMNVEV (reference sequence). The germline V and J ends were trimmed by 4 bases and 9 bases, with 16 bases remaining between them. The CDR3 sequence: CASSSAGRIRPQHF. CDR3 coding DNA: TGTGCCAGCAGTTCCGCTGGACGGATTCGGCCCCAGCATTTT.

This clone was observed a few times. The rearrangement joins TRBV4-3 to TRBJ2-6; TRBD1 aligns across 11 bases. This CDR3 is 21 amino acids long. V trimming: 0 bases; J trimming: 1 base; junction bases outside the gene matches: 11. Germline CDR1 is LGHNA and CDR2 is YSLEER. The CDR3 region is CASSQDWPLGTGGSGANVLTF. As DNA, the CDR3 is TGCGCCAGCAGCCAAGATTGGCCTCTAGGGACAGGGGGATCTGGGGCCAACGTCCTGACTTTC.

This sequence joins TRBV27 and TRBJ2-1, with 11 bases aligning to TRBD1. The germline V gene encodes CDR1 MNHEY and CDR2 SMNVEV (reference sequence). The length of the CDR3 is 17 residues. Trimming took 0 bases from V and 7 from J; bases not matched to a gene: 8. CDR3 region: CASSLSWDRGFGNEQFF. The CDR3 DNA reads as TGTGCCAGCAGTTTATCATGGGACAGGGGGTTTGGGAATGAGCAGTTCTTC.

The J gene is TRBJ1-6, the V gene TRBV14; D perhaps matches TRBD1 (6 bases). There are 14 residues in the CDR3. Germline assignment: CDR1 SGHDN and CDR2 FVKESK. V gave up 4 bases and J gave up 10 bases, with 14 bases separating them. DNA for the CDR3: TGTGCCAGCAGCCGCAGGGGAGGAGGATCACCCCTCCACTTT. It is translated as CASSRRGGGSPLHF.

The chain carries TRBV2 and TRBJ2-2, with 7 bases fitting TRBD1. CDR1 and CDR2 (germline): SNHLY, FYNNEI. The V and J ends lost 5 bases and 1 base, in that order; junction bases with no gene match: 4. The CDR3 has 15 residues. CDR3 coding DNA: TGTGCCAGCAGTCGATACAGGGGGAACACCGGGGAGCTGTTTTTT. Its protein is CASSRYRGNTGELFF. The full variable domain, rest sourced from reference TRBV2 and TRBJ2-2, is EPEVTQTPSHQVTQMGQEVILRCVPISNHLYFYWYRQILGQKVEFLVSFYNNEISEKSEIFDDQFSVERPDGSNFTLKIRSTKLEDSAMYFCASSRYRGNTGELFFGEGSRLTVL.

The J gene is TRBJ2-1, the V gene TRBV7-3, with 11 bases lining up with TRBD2. Looked up from germline, CDR1 is SGHTA and CDR2 is FQGTGA. This CDR3 is built from 15 residues. The trim removed 2 bases at V and 9 bases at J, leaving 6 bases unmatched. CDR3 region: CASSLYSGGAGEQFF. The CDR3 DNA is TGTGCCAGCAGCTTATATAGCGGGGGGGCAGGTGAGCAGTTCTTC. The variable domain in full, with the rest retrieved from reference TRBV7-3 and TRBJ2-1, is GAGVSQTPSNKVTEKGKYVELRCDPISGHTALYWYRQSLGQGPEFLIYFQGTGAADDSGLPNDRFFAVRPEGSVSTLKIQRTERGDSAVYLCASSLYSGGAGEQFFGPGTRLTVL.

This chain connects TRBV3-1 (or the pseudogene TRBV3-2) to TRBJ2-7, with 7 bases lining up with TRBD2. Germline CDR1 is LGHDT and CDR2 is YNNKEL (reference sequence). The CDR3 is 16 amino acids. V lost 4 bases to trimming and J lost 1 base; unmatched junction nucleotides: 10. The CDR3 DNA is TGTGCCAGCAGCCCCACGGGACTACACCATTCCTACGAGCAGTACTTC. It yields the protein CASSPTGLHHSYEQYF.

The chain carries TRBV10-2 and TRBJ2-3, with 8 bases identical to TRBD2. Looked up from germline, CDR1 is WSHSY and CDR2 is SAAADI. After removal of 3 bases from V and 4 bases from J, the junction contained 6 bases not matched to a gene. The CDR3 has 15 amino acids. CDR3: CASSDFGRASDTQYF. CDR3 in DNA: TGCGCCAGCAGTGACTTCGGGAGGGCCTCAGATACGCAGTATTTT.

Here the CDR3 reads CAWSGGPTNEKLFF. DNA of the CDR3: TGTGCCTGGAGTGGGGGCCCAACTAATGAAAAACTGTTTTTT. The genes are TRBV30 and TRBJ1-4; weak D call: TRBD1 (5 bases). The CDR3 consists of 14 residues. Trimming left V 1 base short and J 0 bases short, with 6 bases between. CDR1 is GTSNPN and CDR2 is SVGIG in the germline V gene (reference sequence). The full variable domain, rest sourced from reference TRBV30 and TRBJ1-4, is SQTIHQWPATLVQPVGSPLSLECTVEGTSNPNLYWYRQAAGRGLQLLFYSVGIGQISSEVPQNLSASRPQDRQFILSSKKLLLSDSGFYLCAWSGGPTNEKLFFGSGTQLSVL.

This clone was seen only once. This chain uses TRBV25-1 with TRBJ1-4; D is possibly TRBD1 (5 bases). V lost 5 bases to trimming and J lost 8 bases, with 12 bases between them. The CDR3 loop spans 13 amino acids. From germline, CDR1 is MGHDK and CDR2 SYGVNS. The CDR3 protein is CASSLRVGEKLFF. The CDR3 coding sequence is TGTGCCAGCAGTCTCAGGGTGGGGGAAAAACTGTTTTTT.

The chain combines TRBV30 with TRBJ2-7; D might be TRBD1 (6 bases). Germline values: CDR1 GTSNPN, CDR2 SVGIG (reference sequence). The germline V and J ends were trimmed by 2 bases and 3 bases, with 11 bases remaining between them. The length of the CDR3 is 13 residues. CDR3 loop: CAWSSGAGYEQYF. DNA of the CDR3: TGTGCCTGGAGTTCAGGGGCGGGCTACGAGCAGTACTTC. Together with reference TRBV30 and TRBJ2-7, the CDR3 gives the full variable domain: SQTIHQWPATLVQPVGSPLSLECTVEGTSNPNLYWYRQAAGRGLQLLFYSVGIGQISSEVPQNLSASRPQDRQFILSSKKLLLSDSGFYLCAWSSGAGYEQYFGPGTRLTVT.

This chain joins TRBV10-2 and TRBJ2-3; no firm D call. The CDR3 length is 12 residues. CDR1 WSHSY and CDR2 SAAADI come from the germline V gene. With 10 bases removed from V and 4 bases from J, the gap between germline ends came to 12 bases. This chain's CDR3 is CATRTDADTQYF. Written as DNA, the CDR3 is TGCGCCACCCGGACCGACGCAGATACGCAGTATTTT.

The chain combines TRBV19 with TRBJ2-1; 7 bases line up with TRBD2. V dropped 6 bases and J dropped 2; count of bases not matched to a gene: 7. Germline V CDR1 and CDR2: LNHDA, SQIVND (reference sequence). The length of the CDR3 is 15 residues. This CDR3 reads CASRGGIRAYNEQFF. The CDR3 DNA is TGTGCCAGTAGGGGGGGGATAAGGGCCTACAATGAGCAGTTCTTC.

This chain links TRBV24-1 with TRBJ2-7; tentatively, D is TRBD1 (5 bases). The CDR3 is made up of 14 amino acids. CDR1 KGHDR and CDR2 SFDVKD come from the germline V gene. Trimming pared 3 bases from V and 2 bases from J, leaving 10 bases between. The CDR3 here is CATSDPKTAYEQYF. CDR3 nucleotide sequence: TGTGCCACCAGTGATCCGAAGACAGCCTACGAGCAGTACTTC.

This chain uses TRBV2 with TRBJ1-1; D ambiguous. Trimming cost V 2 bases and J 5 bases, with 3 bases left between them. The CDR3 consists of 11 residues. Germline-derived CDR1 and CDR2 are SNHLY and FYNNEI. CDR3 in DNA: TGTGCCAGCAGTGAAAATACTGAAGCTTTCTTT. This codes for CASSENTEAFF.

The genes are TRBV27 and TRBJ1-5, with a possible D match to TRBD1 (5 bases). The germline V gene encodes CDR1 MNHEY and CDR2 SMNVEV (reference sequence). V dropped 3 bases and J dropped 2 bases, with 14 bases sitting between them. The CDR3 extends over 16 amino acids. The CDR3 DNA reads as TGTGCCAGCAGTTTCGGTGGGGGAAATCGCAATCAGCCCCAGCATTTT. Amino acids: CASSFGGGNRNQPQHF.

A note on this clone: This CDR3 is also generated by other DNA sequences in the sample. J is TRBJ2-1 and V is TRBV4-1; 13 positions match TRBD2. Germline V CDR1 and CDR2: MGHRA, YSYEKL. The CDR3 loop spans 16 amino acids. The ends lost 3 bases at V and 4 bases at J; junction bases unmatched: 3. CDR3: CASSQRTSGGYNEQFF. The CDR3 DNA is TGCGCCAGCAGCCAGCGGACTAGCGGGGGTTACAATGAGCAGTTCTTC.